This T cell receptor beta chain was captured by sequencing in a study of blood T cell repertoires in COVID-19. On the study more broadly: T cells, B-cell-depleted T cells, or PBMCs provided the cDNA or gDNA that served as material.

Assay: immunoSEQ multiplex PCR; the TCRdb copy retains only in-frame clones and omits some. The sample records roughly 150,000 clones, about four fifths being singletons. Trimming at V came to 5 bases and at J to 4 bases, leaving 6 bases not matched to a gene. Germline assignment: CDR1 LNHNV and CDR2 YYDKDF (reference sequence). This CDR3 region has 15 residues. The origin of this receptor is a woman of 80 years or more with acute or convalescent COVID-19. V is TRBV15 and J is TRBJ1-2; 11 bases line up with TRBD1. Sequencing was done on a sample of peripheral blood. Written as DNA, the CDR3 is TGTGCCACCAGCTCCCCGGGACAGGGGGTCTATGGCTACACCTTC. Translation: CATSSPGQGVYGYTF.